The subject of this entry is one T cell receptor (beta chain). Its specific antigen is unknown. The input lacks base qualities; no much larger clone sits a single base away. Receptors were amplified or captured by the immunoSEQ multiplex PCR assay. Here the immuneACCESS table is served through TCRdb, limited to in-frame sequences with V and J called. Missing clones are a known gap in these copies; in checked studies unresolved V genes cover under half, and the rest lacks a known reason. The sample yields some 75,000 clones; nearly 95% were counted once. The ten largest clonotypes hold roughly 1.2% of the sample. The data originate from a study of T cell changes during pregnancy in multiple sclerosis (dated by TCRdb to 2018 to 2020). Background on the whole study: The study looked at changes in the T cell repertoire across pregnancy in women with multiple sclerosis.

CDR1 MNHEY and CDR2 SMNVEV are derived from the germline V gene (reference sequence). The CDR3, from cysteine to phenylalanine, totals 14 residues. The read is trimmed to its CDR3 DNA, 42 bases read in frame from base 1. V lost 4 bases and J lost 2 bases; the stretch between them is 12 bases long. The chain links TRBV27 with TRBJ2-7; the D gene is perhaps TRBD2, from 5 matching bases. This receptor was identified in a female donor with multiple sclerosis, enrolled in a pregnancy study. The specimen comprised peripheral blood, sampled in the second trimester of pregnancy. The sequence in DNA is TGTGCCAGCAGTTCCCTTTTAGCGCCCTACGAGCAGTACTTC. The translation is CASSSLLAPYEQYF.